This T cell receptor beta chain is from a study of blood T cells in healthy people across ages. Study-wide results and limits: Estimated diversity across one million T cells was deemed an underestimate.

Of note for this clonotype: Its target is not known.

A second PCR, run for roughly 7 to 12 cycles, used a sample-barcoded 5' primer plus a J-beta primer mix. Each cDNA molecule received a tag from a template-switch adaptor that had 12 random nucleotides. MiXCR, applied by TCRdb to the 5' RACE reads, yields one record per CDR3 protein. This sample has about 800,000 distinct CDR3 sequences, with 46% found just once. The sequence derives from a man older than 75 in good health. The sample taken for sequencing was blood.

The CDR3 DNA sequence: TGTGCCAGCTCACCGACACAGGGAGCCGAGACCCAGTACTTC. Protein: CASSPTQGAETQYF. This chain connects TRBV18 to TRBJ2-5; TRBD1 might be the D (6 bases). This CDR3 is 14 amino acids long. Per the germline V gene, CDR1 is KGHSH and CDR2 is LQKENI. Trimming took 3 bases from V and 5 from J, leaving 13 bases between them.